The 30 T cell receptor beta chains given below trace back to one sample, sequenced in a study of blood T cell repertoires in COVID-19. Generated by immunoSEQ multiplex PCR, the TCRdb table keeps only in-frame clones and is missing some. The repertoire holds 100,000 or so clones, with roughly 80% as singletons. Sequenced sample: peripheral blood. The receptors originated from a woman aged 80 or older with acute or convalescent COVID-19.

CDR3 DNA sequence: TGTGCCAGTAGCCGAGGACAGAATGAAAAACTGTTTTTT. Its translation is CASSRGQNEKLFF. The rearrangement uses TRBV19 and TRBJ1-4; maybe TRBD1 (6 bases). V was clipped by 6 bases and J by 5 bases, with 10 bases between them. The length of the CDR3 is 13 residues. CDR1 is LNHDA and CDR2 is SQIVND in the germline V gene (reference sequence). Using reference TRBV19 and TRBJ1-4 for the parts outside the CDR3, the full variable domain is DGGITQSPKYLFRKEGQNVTLSCEQNLNHDAMYWYRQDPGQGLRLIYYSQIVNDFQKGDIAEGYSVSREKKESFPLTVTSAQKNPTAFYLCASSRGQNEKLFFGSGTQLSVL.

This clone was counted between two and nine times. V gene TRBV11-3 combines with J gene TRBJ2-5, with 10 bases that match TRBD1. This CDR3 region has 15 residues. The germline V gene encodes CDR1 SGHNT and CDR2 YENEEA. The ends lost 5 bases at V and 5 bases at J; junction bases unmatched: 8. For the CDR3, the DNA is TGTGCCAGCAGCCCCGGGACAGGGGTTTCGGAGACCCAGTACTTC. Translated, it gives CASSPGTGVSETQYF.

In nucleotides, the CDR3 is TGTGCCACCAGCGGCAGGACTAGCGGGAGCAAGACCCAGTACTTC. Translated, it gives CATSGRTSGSKTQYF. The V gene is TRBV15, the J gene TRBJ2-5; 13 positions match TRBD2. This CDR3 spans 15 amino acids. Unmatched junction bases numbered 6, after V lost 5 bases and J lost 6 bases. Germline lookup yields CDR1 LNHNV and CDR2 YYDKDF (reference sequence).

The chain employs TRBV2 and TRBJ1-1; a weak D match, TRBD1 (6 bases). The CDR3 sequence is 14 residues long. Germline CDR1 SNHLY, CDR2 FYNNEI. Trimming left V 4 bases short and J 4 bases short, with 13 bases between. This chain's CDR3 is CASSGHRAGTEAFF. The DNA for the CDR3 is TGTGCCAGCAGTGGCCACAGGGCGGGCACTGAAGCTTTCTTT.

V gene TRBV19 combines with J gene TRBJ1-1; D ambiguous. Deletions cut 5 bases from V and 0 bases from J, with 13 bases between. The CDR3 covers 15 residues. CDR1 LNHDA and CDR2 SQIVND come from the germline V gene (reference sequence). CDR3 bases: TGTGCCAGTAGTCAAAGTGTGGGCATGAACACTGAAGCTTTCTTT. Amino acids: CASSQSVGMNTEAFF.

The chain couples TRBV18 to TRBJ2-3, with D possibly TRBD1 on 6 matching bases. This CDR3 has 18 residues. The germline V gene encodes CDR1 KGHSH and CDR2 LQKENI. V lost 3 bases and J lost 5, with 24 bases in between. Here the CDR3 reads CASSPLVKETGVKDTQYF. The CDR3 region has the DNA TGTGCCAGCTCACCGTTGGTAAAGGAGACAGGAGTAAAAGATACGCAGTATTTT.

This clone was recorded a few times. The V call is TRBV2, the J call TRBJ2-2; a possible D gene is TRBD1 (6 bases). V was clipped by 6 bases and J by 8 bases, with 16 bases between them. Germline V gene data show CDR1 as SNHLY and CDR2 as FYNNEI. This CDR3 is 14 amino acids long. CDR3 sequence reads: CASRAGVTRGELFF. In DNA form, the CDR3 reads TGTGCCAGCAGGGCAGGGGTGACGAGAGGGGAGCTGTTTTTT.

CDR3 residues: CASGSARLAGVYNEQFF. CDR3 nucleotides: TGTGCTAGTGGTTCCGCCCGACTAGCGGGAGTCTACAATGAGCAGTTCTTC. The J gene is TRBJ2-1, the V gene TRBV12-5; 12 nucleotides match TRBD2. Germline-derived CDR1 and CDR2 are LGHNT and FRNRAP. This CDR3 is 17 amino acids long. V shed 4 bases, J shed 3 bases, and the junction held 7 bases outside the gene matches.

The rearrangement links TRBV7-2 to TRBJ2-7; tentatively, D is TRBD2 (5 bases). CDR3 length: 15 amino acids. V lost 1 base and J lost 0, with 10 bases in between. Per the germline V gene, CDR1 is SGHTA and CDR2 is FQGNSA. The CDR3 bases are TGTGCCAGCAGCTTAGGAGGGCAGACCTCCTACGAGCAGTACTTC. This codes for CASSLGGQTSYEQYF.

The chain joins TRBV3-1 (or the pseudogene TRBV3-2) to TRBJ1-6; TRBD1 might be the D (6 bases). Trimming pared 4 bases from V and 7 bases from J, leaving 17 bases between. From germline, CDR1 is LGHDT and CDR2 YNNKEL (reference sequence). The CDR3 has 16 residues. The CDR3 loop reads CASSPARGRGNSPLHF. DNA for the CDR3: TGTGCCAGCAGCCCCGCTCGAGGCAGGGGAAATTCACCCCTCCACTTT.

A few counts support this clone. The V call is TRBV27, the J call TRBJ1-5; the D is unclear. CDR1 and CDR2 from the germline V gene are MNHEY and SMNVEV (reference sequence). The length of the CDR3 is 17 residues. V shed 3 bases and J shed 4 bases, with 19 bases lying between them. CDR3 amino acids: CASSLDPDRDPNQPQHF. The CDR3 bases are TGTGCCAGCAGTTTGGATCCCGACCGGGATCCAAATCAGCCCCAGCATTTT.

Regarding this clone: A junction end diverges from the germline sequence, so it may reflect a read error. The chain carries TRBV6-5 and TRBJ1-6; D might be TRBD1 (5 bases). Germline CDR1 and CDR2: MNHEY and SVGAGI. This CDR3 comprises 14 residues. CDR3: CASRRLGLNSPLHF. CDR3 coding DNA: TGTGCAAGCAGGCGTTTGGGGCTCAATTCACCCCTCCACTTT.

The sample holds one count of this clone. The CDR3 DNA follows: TGTGCCAGCAGTTTACAACAGAGTACGCAGTATTTT. This sequence encodes CASSLQQSTQYF. The rearrangement links TRBV28 to TRBJ2-3; D unresolved. Germline assignment: CDR1 MDHEN and CDR2 SYDVKM. The CDR3 totals 12 residues. Trimming took 2 bases from V and 8 from J, leaving 8 bases between them.

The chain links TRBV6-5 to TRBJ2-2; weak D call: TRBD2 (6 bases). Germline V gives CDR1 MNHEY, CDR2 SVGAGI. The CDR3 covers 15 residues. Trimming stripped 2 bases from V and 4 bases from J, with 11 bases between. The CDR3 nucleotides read TGTGCCAGCAGTTACGGAGGGGAGGCCACCGGGGAGCTGTTTTTT. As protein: CASSYGGEATGELFF.

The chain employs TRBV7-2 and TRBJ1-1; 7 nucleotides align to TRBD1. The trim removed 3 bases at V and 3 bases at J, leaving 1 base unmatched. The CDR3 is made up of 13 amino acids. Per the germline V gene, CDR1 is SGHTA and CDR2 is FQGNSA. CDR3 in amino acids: CASSFDRDTEAFF. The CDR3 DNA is TGTGCCAGCAGCTTTGACAGGGACACTGAAGCTTTCTTT.

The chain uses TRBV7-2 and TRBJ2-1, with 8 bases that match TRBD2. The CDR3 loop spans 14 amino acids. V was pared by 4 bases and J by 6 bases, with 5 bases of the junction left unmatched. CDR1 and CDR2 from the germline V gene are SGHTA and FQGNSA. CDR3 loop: CASSSGGRSNEQFF. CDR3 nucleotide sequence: TGTGCCAGCAGCTCGGGGGGGAGGAGCAATGAGCAGTTCTTC.

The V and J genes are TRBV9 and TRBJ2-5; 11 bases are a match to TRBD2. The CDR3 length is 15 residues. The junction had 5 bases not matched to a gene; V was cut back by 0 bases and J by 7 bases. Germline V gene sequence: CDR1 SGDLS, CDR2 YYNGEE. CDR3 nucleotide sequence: TGTGCCAGCAGCGTAGCTACTAGCGGGAGTGGGACCCAGTACTTC. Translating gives CASSVATSGSGTQYF.

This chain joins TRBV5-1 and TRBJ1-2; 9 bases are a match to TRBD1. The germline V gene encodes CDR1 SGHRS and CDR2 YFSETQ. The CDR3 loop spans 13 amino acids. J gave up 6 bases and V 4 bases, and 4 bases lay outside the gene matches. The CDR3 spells CASSVGQGDGYTF. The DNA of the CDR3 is TGCGCCAGCAGCGTGGGACAGGGTGATGGCTACACCTTC.

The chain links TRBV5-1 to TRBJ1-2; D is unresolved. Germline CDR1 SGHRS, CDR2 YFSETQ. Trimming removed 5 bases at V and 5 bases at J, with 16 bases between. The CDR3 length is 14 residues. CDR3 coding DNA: TGCGCCAGCAGGGGGAGTCCCCAAGGGTATGGCTACACCTTC. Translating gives CASRGSPQGYGYTF.

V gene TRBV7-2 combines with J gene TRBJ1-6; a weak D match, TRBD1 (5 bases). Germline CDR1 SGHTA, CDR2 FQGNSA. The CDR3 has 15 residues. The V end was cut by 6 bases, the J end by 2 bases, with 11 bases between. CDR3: CASSSRAAYNSPLHF. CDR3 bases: TGTGCCAGCAGTTCCAGGGCGGCCTATAATTCACCCCTCCACTTT. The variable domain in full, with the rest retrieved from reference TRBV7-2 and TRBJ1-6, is GAGVSQSPSNKVTEKGKDVELRCDPISGHTALYWYRQSLGQGLEFLIYFQGNSAPDKSGLPSDRFSAERTGGSVSTLTIQRTQQEDSAVYLCASSSRAAYNSPLHFGNGTRLTVT.

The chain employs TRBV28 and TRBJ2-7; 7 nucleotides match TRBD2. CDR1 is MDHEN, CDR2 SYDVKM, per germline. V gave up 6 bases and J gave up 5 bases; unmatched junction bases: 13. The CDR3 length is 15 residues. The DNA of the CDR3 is TGTGCCAGCAGCCAGCCGATGACTAGCCACCACGAGCAGTACTTC. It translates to CASSQPMTSHHEQYF.

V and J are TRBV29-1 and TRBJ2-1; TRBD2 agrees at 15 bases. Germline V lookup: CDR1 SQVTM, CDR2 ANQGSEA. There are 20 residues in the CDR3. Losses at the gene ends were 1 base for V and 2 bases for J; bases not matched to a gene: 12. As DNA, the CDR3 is TGCAGCGTTGAAGGGGTGGTGGGGACTAGCGGGAGGTCCCCCTACAATGAGCAGTTCTTC. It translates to CSVEGVVGTSGRSPYNEQFF.

CDR3 residues: CASSPSDQGNYGYTF. The CDR3 DNA is TGTGCCAGCTCACCATCCGACCAGGGAAACTATGGCTACACCTTC. The chain is built from TRBV18 and TRBJ1-2, with D perhaps matching TRBD1 (5 bases). This CDR3 has 15 residues. The V end was cut by 2 bases, the J end by 2 bases, with 12 bases between. Germline assignment: CDR1 KGHSH and CDR2 LQKENI. Based on the CDR3 plus reference TRBV18 and TRBJ1-2, the full variable domain is NAGVMQNPRHLVRRRGQEARLRCSPMKGHSHVYWYRQLPEEGLKFMVYLQKENIIDESGMPKERFSAEFPKEGPSILRIQQVVRGDSAAYFCASSPSDQGNYGYTFGSGTRLTVV.

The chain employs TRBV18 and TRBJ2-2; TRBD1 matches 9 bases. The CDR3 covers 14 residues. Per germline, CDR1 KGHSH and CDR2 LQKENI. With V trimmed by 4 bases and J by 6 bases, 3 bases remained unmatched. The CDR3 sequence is CASSRDRAPGELFF. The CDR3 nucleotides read TGTGCCAGCTCACGGGACAGGGCTCCCGGGGAGCTGTTTTTT.

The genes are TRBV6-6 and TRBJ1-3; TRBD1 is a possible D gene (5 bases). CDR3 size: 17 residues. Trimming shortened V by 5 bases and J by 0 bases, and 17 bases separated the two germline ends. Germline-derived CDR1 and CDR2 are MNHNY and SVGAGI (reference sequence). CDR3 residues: CASSLSGWYGSGNTIYF. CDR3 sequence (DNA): TGTGCCAGCAGTCTCTCAGGGTGGTACGGCTCTGGAAACACCATATATTTT.

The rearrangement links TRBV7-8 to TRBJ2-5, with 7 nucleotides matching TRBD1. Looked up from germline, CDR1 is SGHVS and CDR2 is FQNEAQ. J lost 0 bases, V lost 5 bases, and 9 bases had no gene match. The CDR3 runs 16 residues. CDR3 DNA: TGTGCCAGCAGCCTCCGGACAGGCACGTACCAAGAGACCCAGTACTTC. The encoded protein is CASSLRTGTYQETQYF.

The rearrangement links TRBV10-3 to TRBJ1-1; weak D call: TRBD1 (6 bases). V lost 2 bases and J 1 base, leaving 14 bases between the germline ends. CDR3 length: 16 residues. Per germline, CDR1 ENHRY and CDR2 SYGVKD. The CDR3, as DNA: TGTGCCATCAGTGAGCCAAAAGGGGGAGCGAACACTGAAGCTTTCTTT. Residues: CAISEPKGGANTEAFF.

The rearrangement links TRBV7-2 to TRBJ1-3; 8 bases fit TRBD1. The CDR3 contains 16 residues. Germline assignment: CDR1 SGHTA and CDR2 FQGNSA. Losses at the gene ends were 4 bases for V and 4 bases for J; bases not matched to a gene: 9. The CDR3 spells CASSSGQASWGNTIYF. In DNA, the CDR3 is TGTGCCAGCAGCTCGGGACAGGCTTCGTGGGGAAACACCATATATTTT.

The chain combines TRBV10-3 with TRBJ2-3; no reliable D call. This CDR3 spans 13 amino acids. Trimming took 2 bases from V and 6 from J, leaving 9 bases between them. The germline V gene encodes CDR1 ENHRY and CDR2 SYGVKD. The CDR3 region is CAISEPNADTQYF. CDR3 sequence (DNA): TGTGCCATCAGTGAGCCGAACGCGGATACGCAGTATTTT.

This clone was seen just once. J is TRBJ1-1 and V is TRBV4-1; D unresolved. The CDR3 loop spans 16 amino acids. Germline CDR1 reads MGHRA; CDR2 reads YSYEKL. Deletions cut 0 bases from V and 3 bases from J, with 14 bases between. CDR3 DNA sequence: TGCGCCAGCAGCCAAGATCCGTTAAGTGGGCACACTGAAGCTTTCTTT. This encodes CASSQDPLSGHTEAFF.